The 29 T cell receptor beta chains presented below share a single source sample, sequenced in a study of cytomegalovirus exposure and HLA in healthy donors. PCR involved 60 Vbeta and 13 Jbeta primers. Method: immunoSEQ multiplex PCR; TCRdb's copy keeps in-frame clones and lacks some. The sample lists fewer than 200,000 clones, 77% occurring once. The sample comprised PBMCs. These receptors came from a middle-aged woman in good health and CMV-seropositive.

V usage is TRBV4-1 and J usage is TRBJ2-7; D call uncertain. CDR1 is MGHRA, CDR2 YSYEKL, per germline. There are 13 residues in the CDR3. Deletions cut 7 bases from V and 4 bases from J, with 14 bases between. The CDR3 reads CASTITVGYEQYF. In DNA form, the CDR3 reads TGCGCCAGCACCATAACCGTCGGGTACGAGCAGTACTTC.

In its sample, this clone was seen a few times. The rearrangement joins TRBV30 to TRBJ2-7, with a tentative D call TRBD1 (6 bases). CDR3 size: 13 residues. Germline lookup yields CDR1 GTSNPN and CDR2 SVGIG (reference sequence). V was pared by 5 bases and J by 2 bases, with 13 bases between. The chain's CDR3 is CAWAGDEAYEQYF. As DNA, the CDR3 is TGTGCCTGGGCAGGGGACGAAGCCTACGAGCAGTACTTC.

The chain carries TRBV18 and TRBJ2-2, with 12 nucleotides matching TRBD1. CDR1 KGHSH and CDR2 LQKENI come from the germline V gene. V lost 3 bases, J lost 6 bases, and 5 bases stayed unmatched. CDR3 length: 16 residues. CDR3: CASSPGTGGYSGELFF. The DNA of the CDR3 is TGTGCCAGCTCACCCGGGACAGGGGGCTACTCCGGGGAGCTGTTTTTT.

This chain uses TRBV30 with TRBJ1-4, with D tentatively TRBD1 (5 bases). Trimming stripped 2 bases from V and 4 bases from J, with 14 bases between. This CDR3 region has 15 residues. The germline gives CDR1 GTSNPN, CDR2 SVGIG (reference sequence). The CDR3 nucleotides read TGTGCCTGGAGTACAATGACAGCCCTTAATGAAAAACTGTTTTTT. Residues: CAWSTMTALNEKLFF. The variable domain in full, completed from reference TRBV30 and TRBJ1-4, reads SQTIHQWPATLVQPVGSPLSLECTVEGTSNPNLYWYRQAAGRGLQLLFYSVGIGQISSEVPQNLSASRPQDRQFILSSKKLLLSDSGFYLCAWSTMTALNEKLFFGSGTQLSVL.

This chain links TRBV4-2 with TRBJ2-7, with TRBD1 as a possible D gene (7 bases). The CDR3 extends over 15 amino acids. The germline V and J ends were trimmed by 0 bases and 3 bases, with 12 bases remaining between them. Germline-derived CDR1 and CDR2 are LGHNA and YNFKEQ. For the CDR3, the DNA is TGTGCCAGCAGCCAAGAGCAGGGGGGAATCTACGAGCAGTACTTC. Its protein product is CASSQEQGGIYEQYF.

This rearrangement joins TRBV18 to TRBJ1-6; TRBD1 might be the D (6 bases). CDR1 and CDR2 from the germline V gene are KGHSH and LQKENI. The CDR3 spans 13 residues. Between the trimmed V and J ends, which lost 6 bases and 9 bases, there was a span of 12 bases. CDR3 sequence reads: CASSRGTTSPLHF. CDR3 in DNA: TGTGCCAGCTCGCGGGGGACAACTTCACCCCTCCACTTT.

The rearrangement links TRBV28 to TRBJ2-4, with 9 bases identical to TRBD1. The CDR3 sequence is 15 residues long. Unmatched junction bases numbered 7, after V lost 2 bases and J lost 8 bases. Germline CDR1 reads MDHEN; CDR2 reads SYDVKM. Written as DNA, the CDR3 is TGTGCCAGCAGTTTAGCCGGGACAGGGTACGACATTCAGTACTTC. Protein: CASSLAGTGYDIQYF. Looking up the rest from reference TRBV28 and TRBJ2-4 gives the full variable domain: DVKVTQSSRYLVKRTGEKVFLECVQDMDHENMFWYRQDPGLGLRLIYFSYDVKMKEKGDIPEGYSVSREKKERFSLILESASTNQTSMYLCASSLAGTGYDIQYFGAGTRLSVL.

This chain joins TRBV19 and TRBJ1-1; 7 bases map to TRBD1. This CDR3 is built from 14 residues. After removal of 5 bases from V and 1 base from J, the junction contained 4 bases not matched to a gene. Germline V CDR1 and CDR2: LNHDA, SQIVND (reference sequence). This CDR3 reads CASSPGGGNTEAFF. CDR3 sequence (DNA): TGTGCCAGTAGTCCAGGGGGAGGGAACACTGAAGCTTTCTTT.

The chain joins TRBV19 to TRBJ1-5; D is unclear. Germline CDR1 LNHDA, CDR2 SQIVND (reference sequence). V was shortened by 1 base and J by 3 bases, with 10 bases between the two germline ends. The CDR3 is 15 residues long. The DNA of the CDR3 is TGTGCCAGTAGTATAGGGTACAGCTACAATCAGCCCCAGCATTTT. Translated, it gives CASSIGYSYNQPQHF.

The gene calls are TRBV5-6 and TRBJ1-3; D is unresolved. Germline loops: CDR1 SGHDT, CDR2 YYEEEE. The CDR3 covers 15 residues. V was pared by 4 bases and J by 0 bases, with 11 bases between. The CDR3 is CASSRAGSSGNTIYF. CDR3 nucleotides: TGTGCCAGCAGCAGAGCGGGCAGCTCTGGAAACACCATATATTTT. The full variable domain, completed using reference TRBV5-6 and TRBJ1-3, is DAGVTQSPTHLIKTRGQQVTLRCSPKSGHDTVSWYQQALGQGPQFIFQYYEEEERQRGNFPDRFSGHQFPNYSSELNVNALLLGDSALYLCASSRAGSSGNTIYFGEGSWLTVV.

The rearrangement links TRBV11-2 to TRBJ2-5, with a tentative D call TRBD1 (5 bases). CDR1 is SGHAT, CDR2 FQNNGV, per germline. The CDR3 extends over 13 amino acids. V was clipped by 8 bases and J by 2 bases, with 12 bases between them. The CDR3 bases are TGTGCCAGCGGGGCCGGGCCTCAAGAGACCCAGTACTTC. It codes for CASGAGPQETQYF.

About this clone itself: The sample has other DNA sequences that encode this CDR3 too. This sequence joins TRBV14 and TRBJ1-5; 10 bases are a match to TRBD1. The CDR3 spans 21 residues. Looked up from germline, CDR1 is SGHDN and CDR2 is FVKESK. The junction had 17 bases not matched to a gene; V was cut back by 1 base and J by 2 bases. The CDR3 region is CASSQVGGDRGITCGNQPQHF. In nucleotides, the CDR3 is TGTGCCAGCAGCCAAGTAGGAGGGGACAGGGGAATAACGTGTGGCAATCAGCCCCAGCATTTT.

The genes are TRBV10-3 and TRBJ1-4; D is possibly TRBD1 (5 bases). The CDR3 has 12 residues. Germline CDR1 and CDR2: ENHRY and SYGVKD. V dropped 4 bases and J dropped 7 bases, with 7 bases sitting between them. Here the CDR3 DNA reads TGTGCCATCAGTGGTGGGGCTGAAAAACTGTTTTTT. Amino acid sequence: CAISGGAEKLFF.

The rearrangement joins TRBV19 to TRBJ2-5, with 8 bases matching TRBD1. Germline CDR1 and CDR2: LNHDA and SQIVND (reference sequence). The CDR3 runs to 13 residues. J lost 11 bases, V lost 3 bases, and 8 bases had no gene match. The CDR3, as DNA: TGTGCCAGTAGTATTCAGGGGGCGGGTGAGCAGTACTTC. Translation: CASSIQGAGEQYF.

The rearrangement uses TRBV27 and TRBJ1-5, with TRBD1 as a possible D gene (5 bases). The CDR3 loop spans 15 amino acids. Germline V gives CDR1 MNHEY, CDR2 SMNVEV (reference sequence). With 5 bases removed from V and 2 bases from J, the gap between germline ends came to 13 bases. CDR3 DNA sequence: TGTGCCAGCAGTCCCGGACGGGGGGGCAATCAGCCCCAGCATTTT. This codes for CASSPGRGGNQPQHF.

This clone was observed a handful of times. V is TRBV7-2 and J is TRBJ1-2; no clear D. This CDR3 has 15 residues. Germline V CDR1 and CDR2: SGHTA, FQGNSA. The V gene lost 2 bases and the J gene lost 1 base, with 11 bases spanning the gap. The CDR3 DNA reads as TGTGCCAGCAGCTTAAGTGAAAACTTTAACTATGGCTACACCTTC. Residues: CASSLSENFNYGYTF.

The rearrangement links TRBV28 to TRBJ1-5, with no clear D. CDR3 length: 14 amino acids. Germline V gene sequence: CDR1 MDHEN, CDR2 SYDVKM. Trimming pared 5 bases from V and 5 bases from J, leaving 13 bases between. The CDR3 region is CASSLRDRYQPQHF. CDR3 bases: TGTGCCAGCAGTCTACGGGATCGGTATCAGCCCCAGCATTTT.

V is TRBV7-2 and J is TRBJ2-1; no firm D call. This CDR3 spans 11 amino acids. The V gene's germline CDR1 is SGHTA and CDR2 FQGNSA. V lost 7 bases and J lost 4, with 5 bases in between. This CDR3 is CASNLYNEQFF. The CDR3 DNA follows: TGTGCCAGCAACCTATACAATGAGCAGTTCTTC.

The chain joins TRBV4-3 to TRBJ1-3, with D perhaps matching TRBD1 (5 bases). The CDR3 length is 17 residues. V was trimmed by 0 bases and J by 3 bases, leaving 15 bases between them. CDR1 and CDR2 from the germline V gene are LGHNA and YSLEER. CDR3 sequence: CASSQDRRGWGGNTIYF. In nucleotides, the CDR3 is TGCGCCAGCAGCCAAGATAGAAGGGGCTGGGGTGGAAACACCATATATTTT.

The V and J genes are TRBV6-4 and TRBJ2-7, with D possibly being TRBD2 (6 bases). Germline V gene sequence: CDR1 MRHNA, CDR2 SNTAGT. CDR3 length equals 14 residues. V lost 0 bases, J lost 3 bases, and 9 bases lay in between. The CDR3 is CASSDSKDYYEQYF. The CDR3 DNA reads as TGTGCCAGCAGTGACTCGAAGGACTACTACGAGCAGTACTTC.

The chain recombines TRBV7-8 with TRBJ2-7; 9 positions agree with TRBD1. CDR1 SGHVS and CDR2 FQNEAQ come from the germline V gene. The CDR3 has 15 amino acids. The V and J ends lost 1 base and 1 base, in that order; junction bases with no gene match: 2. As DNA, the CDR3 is TGTGCCAGCAGCTTAGAGGGACAGGGATCCTACGAGCAGTACTTC. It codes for CASSLEGQGSYEQYF. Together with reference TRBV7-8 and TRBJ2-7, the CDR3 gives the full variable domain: GAGVSQSPRYKVAKRGQDVALRCDPISGHVSLFWYQQALGQGPEFLTYFQNEAQLDKSGLPSDRFFAERPEGSVSTLKIQRTQQEDSAVYLCASSLEGQGSYEQYFGPGTRLTVT.

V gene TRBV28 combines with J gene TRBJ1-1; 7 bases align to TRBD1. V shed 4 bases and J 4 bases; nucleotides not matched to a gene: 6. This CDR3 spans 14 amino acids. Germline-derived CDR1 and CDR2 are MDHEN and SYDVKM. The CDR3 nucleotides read TGTGCCAGCAGTTCCCGGACAGGACGCACTGAAGCTTTCTTT. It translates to CASSSRTGRTEAFF.

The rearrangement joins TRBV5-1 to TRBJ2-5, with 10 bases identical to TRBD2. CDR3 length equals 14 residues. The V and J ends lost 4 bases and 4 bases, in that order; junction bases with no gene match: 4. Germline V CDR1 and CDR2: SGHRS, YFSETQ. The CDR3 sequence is CASSPSGGGETQYF. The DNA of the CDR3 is TGCGCCAGCAGCCCCAGCGGGGGGGGAGAGACCCAGTACTTC. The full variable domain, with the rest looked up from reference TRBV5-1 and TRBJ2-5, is KAGVTQTPRYLIKTRGQQVTLSCSPISGHRSVSWYQQTPGQGLQFLFEYFSETQRNKGNFPGRFSGRQFSNSRSEMNVSTLELGDSALYLCASSPSGGGETQYFGPGTRLLVL.

In DNA form, the CDR3 reads TGTGCCAGCAGTGAGACGGGACTAGCGGGGTACAATGAGCAGTTCTTC. This translates into CASSETGLAGYNEQFF. This sequence joins TRBV6-4 and TRBJ2-1; 13 bases agree with TRBD2. With 3 bases clipped from V and 4 bases from J, the junction kept 3 bases outside the gene matches. Germline V gives CDR1 MRHNA, CDR2 SNTAGT. This CDR3 region has 16 residues.

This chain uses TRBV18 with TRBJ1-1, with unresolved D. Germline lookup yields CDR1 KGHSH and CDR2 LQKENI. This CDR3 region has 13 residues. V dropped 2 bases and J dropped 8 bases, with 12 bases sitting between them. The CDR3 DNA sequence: TGTGCCAGCTCACCAGCGGGGAACCGGGAAGCTTTCTTT. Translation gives CASSPAGNREAFF.

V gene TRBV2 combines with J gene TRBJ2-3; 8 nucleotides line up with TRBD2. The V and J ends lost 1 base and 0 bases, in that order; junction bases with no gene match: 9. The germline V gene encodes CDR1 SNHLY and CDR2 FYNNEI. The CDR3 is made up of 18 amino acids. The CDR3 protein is CASSEDGLAGPSTDTQYF. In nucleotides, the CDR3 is TGTGCCAGCAGTGAAGATGGTCTAGCGGGCCCTAGCACAGATACGCAGTATTTT.

This CDR3 reads CASSYSSGQSNQPQHF. In nucleotides, the CDR3 is TGTGCCAGCAGTTACTCGTCTGGACAGAGCAATCAGCCCCAGCATTTT. The chain is built from TRBV6-6 and TRBJ1-5; tentatively, D is TRBD1 (6 bases). Deletions cut 0 bases from V and 1 base from J, with 10 bases between. The V gene's germline CDR1 is MNHNY and CDR2 SVGAGI (reference sequence). The CDR3 sequence is 16 residues long.

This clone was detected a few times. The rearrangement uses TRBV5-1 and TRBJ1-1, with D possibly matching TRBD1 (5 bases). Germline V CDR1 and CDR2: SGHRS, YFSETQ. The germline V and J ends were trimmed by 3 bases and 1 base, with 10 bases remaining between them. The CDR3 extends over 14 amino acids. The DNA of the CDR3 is TGCGCCAGCAGCTCCCCGGGGGGGAACACTGAAGCTTTCTTT. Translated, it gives CASSSPGGNTEAFF.

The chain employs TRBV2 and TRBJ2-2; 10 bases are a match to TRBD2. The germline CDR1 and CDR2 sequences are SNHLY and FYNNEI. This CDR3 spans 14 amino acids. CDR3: CADRAGGPSGELFF. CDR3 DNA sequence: TGTGCAGACCGAGCGGGAGGGCCGTCCGGGGAGCTGTTTTTT.